This T cell receptor beta chain was recorded in a study of cytomegalovirus exposure and HLA in healthy donors (TCRdb year 2017). Study-wide context: In an earlier analysis of 450 to 750 of the donors, around 290 Gb of sequence data and approximately 100 million unique TCR beta sequences from about 179 million T cells were reported. About 300 gigabases of sequencing data and tens of millions of unique TCR sequences were included in an early release covering under 650 HLA-typed donors. Among the 398 genotyped donors, more than 70% belonged to the genetic ancestry cluster associated with self-reported Caucasian donors. The study was designed to test whether signatures of past pathogen exposure could be identified by cataloging public T cell receptors. Using immunosequencing, the study profiled T cell repertoires from about 650 subjects and related those repertoires to cytomegalovirus serostatus. In addition to the first cohort of 666 subjects, a separate validation cohort of 120 different subjects was used. To predict cytomegalovirus infection status, the study combined high-throughput TCR immunosequencing, statistical association of individual TCRs with disease status, and machine learning. In a later analysis, previously published TCR beta repertoires from about 670 donors were re-analyzed and high-resolution HLA genotyping was added so that TCR occurrence patterns could be studied. Rather than using new phenotypic data, the later analysis identified candidate immune exposures from TCR beta sequences and from how often those sequences occurred across donors. In an earlier analysis of roughly 580 of the donors, high-throughput TCR beta sequencing was used to judge whether each TCR beta V gene segment behaved as functional or pseudogenic. Donor age, sex, ethnicity and CMV serostatus were compiled alongside the repertoire data. In a later genetic analysis, genome-wide SNP genotypes for about 65% of the roughly 670 donors were used, and that subset was treated as a discovery cohort. Every repertoire in the discovery cohort had been generated on one and the same sequencing platform. Class I and class II HLA loci were covered by the typing at four-digit resolution. The number of donors typed differed by locus, with 629-630 for A, B, C, DRB1 and DQB1, 522 for DQA1, about 610 for DPA1, and 400 to 490 for DPB1. About five DR-DQ haplotypes were handled as single units for association and clustering because linkage in the cohort was strong. On average, 235,054 unique TCR beta nucleotide sequences were sequenced per donor among 398 genotyped donors of the cohort, with about 17% of those sequences being non-productive.

The germline V gene supplies CDR1 SGHTA and CDR2 FQGTGA. The CDR3 has 13 amino acids, counting the end cysteine and phenylalanine. The entry retains the CDR3 DNA only, 39 bases that are in frame from base 1. V loses 6 bases of germline sequence and J loses 8 bases, and the interval between the two ends is 16 bases. With regard to this clone: Its cognate antigen has yet to be identified. Nothing much larger sits one base from this clone, and base qualities are not available.

General conclusions and limits of the study: A later genetic analysis associated a missense DCLRE1C variant with V-gene and J-gene trimming of TCR beta chains, and an independent cohort replicated the association. Only TCR beta chains were sequenced in this cohort, and the absence of alpha or paired-chain data limited detectable features. Correlated functional status among segregating V segments might be attributable to linkage disequilibrium, but an unknown experimental factor could not be ruled out. In both the original and validation cohorts, the classifier was reported to diagnose cytomegalovirus status with high specificity and sensitivity. A later analysis found that HLA-associated TCR beta chains were more clonally expanded and had lower generation probabilities than equally common non-associated chains. Immune exposure information for the cohort was limited to CMV serostatus. A later analysis reported that several top co-occurrence clusters appeared linked to parvovirus B19, influenza, CMV and Epstein-Barr virus. Assigning TCR associations to individual alleles was difficult when HLA alleles, especially DR and DQ, strongly co-occurred. The authors suggested that the approach could potentially be generalized to other disease states and immunological phenotypes. Sequencing depth was assumed to be roughly uniform across donors in the presence/absence analyses, though that assumption may not hold. According to a later analysis, most CMV-associated TCR beta chains appeared to be HLA-restricted, and the HLA associations seemed to be driven largely by CMV exposure. In an earlier analysis of some 550 of the donors, most TCR beta V segments were observed in productive rearrangements about 90% or about 30% of the time, broadly matching IMGT annotations. The study gave a list of over 150 TCR beta chains associated with cytomegalovirus. HLA typing was unavailable for some donors at each locus, so association tests used only the typed subset. A further reported finding was that TCR beta sequences accurately predicted the HLA-A and HLA-B alleles for most subjects in the first cohort. The sequencing pipeline was judged likely to have produced a cluster of highly shared sequence variants as a technical artifact. Some IMGT-functional V segments, including TRBV6-2 and TRBV6-3, could not be distinguished by the 87-base-pair reads and were therefore excluded. In vitro tests confirmed that three of the cytomegalovirus-associated TCR beta chains recognize cytomegalovirus antigens. While some public TCRs were present in many individuals, most TCR sequences turned up only very rarely across donors. The earlier analysis of a few hundred of the donors excluded around 17 rarely observed V segments, including chromosome 9 orphons, because counts were too low. According to a later genetic analysis, donors in an Asian-associated ancestry cluster had fewer N-insertions in productive TCRs than the approximately 700-donor mean. In a later analysis, the rate of TCR association differed among HLA loci, with DRB1 alleles having the most associated TCRs and HLA-C alleles having the fewest. A later analysis associated around 16,000 TCR beta sequences with specific HLA alleles at a false discovery rate of 0.05.

The cohort was made up of 500 to 850 healthy bone marrow donors. At the time of sampling, every cohort member was nominally healthy, though immune exposures that went unrecorded were likely present. The donor tested CMV seronegative and was one of the 352 seronegative cohort members. Each donor provided a peripheral blood sample, and peripheral blood mononuclear cells were used for TCR beta sequencing. Genomic DNA was extracted from the blood cell samples with the Qiagen DNeasy Blood Extraction Kit. The library was obtained by the immunoSEQ multiplex PCR assay. For the multiplex PCR, a mixture combining 60 forward primers for TCR Vbeta segments and 13 reverse primers for TCR Jbeta segments was used. The CDR3 region of rearranged TCR beta genes was amplified from genomic DNA by a multiplex PCR assay. Amplified TCR beta libraries were sequenced as 87-base-pair reads on the Illumina HiSeq System. The authors' pipeline ran thus. In a later analysis, 77 million or so unique TCR beta chains were counted across the approximately 620 repertoires, and around 11 million of these chains were shared by at least two donors. A nearest-neighbor algorithm error-corrected the raw reads and collapsed the reads into unique sequences, merging closely related sequences to remove PCR and sequencing errors. V, D and J gene segments were assigned by aligning CDR3 sequences to IMGT reference sequences. Each retained sequence needed at least a six-nucleotide match to both a V gene segment and a J gene segment. A rearrangement counted as productive if the CDR3 had no stop codons and remained in frame with V and J, and every other rearrangement counted as non-productive. Following IMGT convention, CDR3 was defined as the stretch from the second conserved V-encoded cysteine to the conserved J-encoded phenylalanine. Sequences without an unambiguous match to a single V gene segment were excluded from the earlier analysis of 450 to 750 of the donors. An earlier analysis of 500 to 600 of the donors classified V segments as functional when productive rearrangements were above 56.7% and as segregating when the standard deviation between donors was above 5%. A statistical classification framework was developed to diagnose cytomegalovirus status using the catalog of TCR beta chain sequences. In a later analysis, TCR nucleotide sequences were compared against IMGT/GENE-DB human TR gene sequences so that V and J genes could be assigned. Using the TCRdist pipeline, a later analysis assigned CDR3 sequences along with most-parsimonious VDJ recombination scenarios. In a later analysis, each TCR beta chain was defined by its CDR3 amino acid sequence together with its V-gene family, and reads lacking a unique V-gene family were excluded. To address suspected cross-contamination and a sequencing artifact, a later analysis removed around 600 highly shared, low-generation-probability nucleotide sequences. In a later analysis, a clonal expansion index for each public chain was calculated from normalized within-repertoire ranks of inferred template counts. In a later analysis, generation probabilities were computed with a VDJ recombination model fitted to out-of-frame rearrangements, and the resulting probabilities were checked against IGoR. In a later analysis, hypergeometric tests were used to score TCR-TCR, TCR-HLA and TCR-CMV co-occurrence, with a repertoire-size bias correction applied to TCR pairs. To estimate false discovery rates, a later analysis permuted the HLA or CMV assignments 20 times. In a later analysis, co-occurring TCRs were grouped with DBSCAN, and TCRdist sequence similarity was added when clustering was performed within HLA-allele-positive subsets. Repertoires with fewer than 30,000 or more than 120,000 public chains, plus five repertoires with anomalous nucleotide sharing, were excluded from co-occurrence clustering. TCRdb obtained this table from immuneACCESS and retained in-frame rearrangements with V and J assigned. These tables miss some clones; where compared with another copy, unresolved V genes account for less than half of the shortfall, and the remainder is unexplained. V and J calls and clone size are copied from that table; D and trimming were computed from the DNA. Here the sample has more than 85,000 clones; 75% to 85% occur a single time. Together, the top ten hold approximately 6.1% of the sample.

The sample comprised PBMCs. The rearrangement combines TRBV7-3 with TRBJ1-1, with TRBD1 perhaps the D gene, on 6 matching bases. The TCR originated in a man between 18 and 29 years old in good health and CMV-seronegative. The CDR3 protein sequence reads: CASSPGQGSEAFF. The bases read TGTGCCAGCAGTCCGGGGCAGGGGTCGGAAGCTTTCTTT.